This T cell receptor beta chain was observed in a study of CD8+ T cells in alopecia areata. V lost 4 bases, J lost 8 bases, and 10 bases stayed unmatched. Germline V lookup: CDR1 SQVTM, CDR2 ANQGSEA. This CDR3 has 14 residues. Isolated RNA was reverse transcribed into cDNA used as the sequencing template. Sequenced by immunoSEQ multiplex PCR; TCRdb stores in-frame clones only, minus some. The data hold roughly 170,000 clones, with 59% observed a single time. This TCR was sampled from a human donor with alopecia areata. The V gene is TRBV29-1, the J gene TRBJ2-1; 8 positions match TRBD1. Material: CD4+ T cells sorted from blood, obtained at week 0. The CDR3, as DNA: TGCAGCGTTGTGAGGCAGGGGGCATGGGATGAGCAGTTCTTC. Translated: CSVVRQGAWDEQFF.